This T cell receptor (beta chain) derives from a study of blood T cells in healthy people across ages. Germline V lookup: CDR1 MGHRA, CDR2 YSYEKL. The CDR3 contains 12 residues. Study-wide results and caveats: Higher diversity and more naive CD4+ cells were features of long-lived donors, compared to aged donors.

The second PCR ran roughly 6 to 11 cycles with a sample-barcoded 5' primer and J-beta primers. Using its own MiXCR run on the 5' RACE reads, TCRdb lists one record per CDR3 protein. The sample holds about 1,600,000 distinct CDR3 sequences, around 42% seen once. The sample holds a few counts of this clonotype. Its antigen is still unknown. Compared with germline, one end of the junction differs, possibly owing to a read error. The origin of this receptor is a woman aged 18-35 years in good health. The sample comprised blood. The chain employs TRBV4-1 and TRBJ2-5; possibly TRBD2 for D (5 bases). CDR3 amino acids: CASSQDLREQYF. CDR3 sequence (DNA): TGTGCCAGCAGCCAGGACTTACGAGAGCAGTACTTC.